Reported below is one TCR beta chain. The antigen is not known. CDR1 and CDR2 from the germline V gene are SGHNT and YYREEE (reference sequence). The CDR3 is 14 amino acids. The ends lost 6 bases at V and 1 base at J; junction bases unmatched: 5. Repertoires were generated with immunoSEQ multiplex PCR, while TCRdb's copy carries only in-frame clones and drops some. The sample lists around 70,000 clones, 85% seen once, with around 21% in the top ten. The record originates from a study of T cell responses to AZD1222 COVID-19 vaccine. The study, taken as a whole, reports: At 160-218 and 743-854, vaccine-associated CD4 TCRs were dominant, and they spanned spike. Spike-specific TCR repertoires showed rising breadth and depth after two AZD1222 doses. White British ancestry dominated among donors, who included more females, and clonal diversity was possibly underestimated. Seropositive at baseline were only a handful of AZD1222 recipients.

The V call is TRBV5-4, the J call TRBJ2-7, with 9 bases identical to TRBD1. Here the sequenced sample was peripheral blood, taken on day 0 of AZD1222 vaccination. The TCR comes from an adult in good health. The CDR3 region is CASNPGQGSYEQYF. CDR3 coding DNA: TGTGCCAGCAACCCGGGACAGGGTTCCTACGAGCAGTACTTC.